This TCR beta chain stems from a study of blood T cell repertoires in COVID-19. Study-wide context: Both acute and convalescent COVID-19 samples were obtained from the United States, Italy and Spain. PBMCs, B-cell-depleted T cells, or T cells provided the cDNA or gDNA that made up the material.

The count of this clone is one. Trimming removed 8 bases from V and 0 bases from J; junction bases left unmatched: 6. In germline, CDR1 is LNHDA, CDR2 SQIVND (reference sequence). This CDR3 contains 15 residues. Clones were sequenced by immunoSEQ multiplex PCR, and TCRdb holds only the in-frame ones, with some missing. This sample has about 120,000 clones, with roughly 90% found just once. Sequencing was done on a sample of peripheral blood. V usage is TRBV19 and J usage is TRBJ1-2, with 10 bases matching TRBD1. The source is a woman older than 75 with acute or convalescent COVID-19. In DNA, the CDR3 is TGTGCCAGTGCCTGGGACAGGGGCTCTAACTATGGCTACACCTTC. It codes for CASAWDRGSNYGYTF.